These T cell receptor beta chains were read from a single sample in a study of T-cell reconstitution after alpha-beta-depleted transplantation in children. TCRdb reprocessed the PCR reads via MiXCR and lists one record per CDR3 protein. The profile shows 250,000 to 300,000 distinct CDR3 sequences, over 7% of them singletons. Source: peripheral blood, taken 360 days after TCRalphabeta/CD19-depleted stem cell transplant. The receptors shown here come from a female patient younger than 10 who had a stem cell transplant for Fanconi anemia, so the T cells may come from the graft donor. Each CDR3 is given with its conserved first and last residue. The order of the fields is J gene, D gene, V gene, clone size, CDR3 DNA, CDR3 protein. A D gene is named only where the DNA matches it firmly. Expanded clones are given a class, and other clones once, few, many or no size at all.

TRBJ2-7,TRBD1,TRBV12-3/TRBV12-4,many,TGTGCCAGCAGTTTATCAGGGGGCCGCGACGAGCAGTACTTC,CASSLSGGRDEQYF
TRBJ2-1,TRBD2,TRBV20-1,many,TGCAGTGCTAGCGAAGCGGGGGGGCCATACAATGAGCAGTTCTTC,CSASEAGGPYNEQFF
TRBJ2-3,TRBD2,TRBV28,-,TGTGCCAGCTGGGGGCGGGGGGTTAGCACAGATACGCAGTATTTT,CASWGRGVSTDTQYF
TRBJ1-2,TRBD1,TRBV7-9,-,TGTGCCAGCAGACAAGGGGACAGGGTGGATGGCTACACCTTC,CASRQGDRVDGYTF
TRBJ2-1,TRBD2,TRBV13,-,TGTGCCAGCGGCTCCGGGATTAGCGGGAGGGTGATCTACAATGAGCAGTTCTTC,CASGSGISGRVIYNEQFF
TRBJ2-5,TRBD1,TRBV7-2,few,TGTGCCAGCAGCTTAGGGACAGGGGGCTGGGAGACCCAGTACTTC,CASSLGTGGWETQYF
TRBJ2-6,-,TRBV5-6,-,TGTGCCAGCAGCTTCACTTTAAGTCTCTCTGGGGCCAACGTCCTGACTTTC,CASSFTLSLSGANVLTF
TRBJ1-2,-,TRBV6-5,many,TGTGCCAGCAGTTACTCAAAGGGGGGTCAGAACTATGGCTACACCTTC,CASSYSKGGQNYGYTF
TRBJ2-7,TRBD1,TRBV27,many,TGTGCCAGCAGGGCGACAGGGGTCTACGAGCAGTACTTC,CASRATGVYEQYF
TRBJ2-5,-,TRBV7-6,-,TGTGCCAGCAGCACAAGTGGGGACACACTTCAAGAGACCCAGTACTTC,CASSTSGDTLQETQYF
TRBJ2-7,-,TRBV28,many,TGTGCCAGCAGGGATCCCGGGACATCCTACGAGCAGTACTTC,CASRDPGTSYEQYF
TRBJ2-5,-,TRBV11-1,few,TGTGCCAGCAGCTTAGGATTGGCTCCAGAGACCCAGTACTTC,CASSLGLAPETQYF
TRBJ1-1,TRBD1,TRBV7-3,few,TGTGCCAGCAGCTTAAAACAGGGGGCTGAAGCTTTCTTT,CASSLKQGAEAFF
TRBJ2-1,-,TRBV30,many,TGTGCCTGGAATCCCCCAGGGTCGACATCCAATGAGCAGTTCTTC,CAWNPPGSTSNEQFF
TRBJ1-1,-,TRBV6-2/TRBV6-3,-,TGTGCCAGCAGTATCCGACAGGCCGAAGCTTTCTTT,CASSIRQAEAFF
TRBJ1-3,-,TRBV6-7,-,TGTGCCAGCAGTGGGCCCGGGGGGCCTGGAAACACCATATATTTT,CASSGPGGPGNTIYF
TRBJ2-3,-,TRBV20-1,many,TGCAGTGCTGAGAAGGGGCGCACAGATACGCAGTATTTT,CSAEKGRTDTQYF
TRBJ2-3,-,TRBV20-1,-,TGCAGTGCTAGAGATCGAGTAAGTTGGACAGATACGCAGTATTTT,CSARDRVSWTDTQYF
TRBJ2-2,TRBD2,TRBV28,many,TGTGCCAGCAGCCTGGGACTAGCGGGAGGGACCGGGGAGCTGTTTTTT,CASSLGLAGGTGELFF
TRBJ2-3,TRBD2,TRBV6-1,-,TGTGCCAGCAGTCAAACTAGCGGGGGGCCCAGGAGAGGTACGCAGTATTTT,CASSQTSGGPRRGTQYF
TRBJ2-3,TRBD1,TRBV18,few,TGTGCCAGCTCACCAGCCACAGGGGGAGCGGGCACAGATACGCAGTATTTT,CASSPATGGAGTDTQYF
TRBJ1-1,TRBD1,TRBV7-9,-,TGTGCCAGCAGCTCCCTGACAGGGGGTGAAGCTTTCTTT,CASSSLTGGEAFF
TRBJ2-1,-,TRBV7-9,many,TGTGCCAGCCGGGGTTCCTACAATGAGCAGTTCTTC,CASRGSYNEQFF
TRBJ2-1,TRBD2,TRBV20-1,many,TGCAGTGCTAGCGGGGGGTCCGACAATGAGCAGTTCTTC,CSASGGSDNEQFF
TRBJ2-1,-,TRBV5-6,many,TGTGCCAGCAGCTTGGAGGGGGGCCAGTTCTTC,CASSLEGGQFF
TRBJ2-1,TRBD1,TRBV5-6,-,TGTGCCAGCAGCTTTACCGGGACAGGGGAAATTGAGCAGTTCTTC,CASSFTGTGEIEQFF
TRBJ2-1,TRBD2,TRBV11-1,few,TGTGCCAGCAGCCCTGCCGCTAGCGGGGGTCCCTCCTACAATGAGCAGTTCTTC,CASSPAASGGPSYNEQFF
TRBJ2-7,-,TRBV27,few,TGTGCCAGCAAGACTGGGGGTTGGGGGTTTTTGAACGAGCAGTACTTC,CASKTGGWGFLNEQYF
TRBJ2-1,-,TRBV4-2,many,TGTGCCAGCAGCCGAGACTACTACAATGAGCAGTTCTTC,CASSRDYYNEQFF
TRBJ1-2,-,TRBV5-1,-,TGCGCCAGCAGCTTGGGATCTGAGGGGGAAGGCTACACCTTC,CASSLGSEGEGYTF
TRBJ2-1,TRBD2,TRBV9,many,TGTGCCAGCAGCGCCTTCCGGGACTATAACTCCTACAATGAGCAGTTCTTC,CASSAFRDYNSYNEQFF
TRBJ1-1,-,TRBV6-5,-,TGTGCCAGCACCTGGGGGCCCCAACAGGGAAGCACTGAAGCTTTCTTT,CASTWGPQQGSTEAFF
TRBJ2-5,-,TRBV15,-,TGTGCCACCAGCAGACAAACAGGGCAAGAGACCCAGTGCTTC,CATSRQTGQETQCF
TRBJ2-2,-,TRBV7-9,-,TGTGCCAGCAGCTTCTATCAGAACACCGGGGAGCTGTTTTTT,CASSFYQNTGELFF
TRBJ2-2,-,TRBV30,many,TGTGCCTGGGCTAGATATACTAACACCGGGGAGCTGTTTTTT,CAWARYTNTGELFF
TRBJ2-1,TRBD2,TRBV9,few,TGTGCCAGCAGCGTAGGGCTAGCGGAAGACAATGAGCAGTTCTTC,CASSVGLAEDNEQFF
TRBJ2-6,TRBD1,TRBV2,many,TGTGCCAGCAGTCGTTTTCCCGGGACAGCATCTAATGGGGCCAACGTCCTGACTTTC,CASSRFPGTASNGANVLTF
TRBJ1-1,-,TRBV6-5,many,TGTGCCAGCAGTTACTCGGGTCCAGGTTCTAATACTGAAGCTTTCTTT,CASSYSGPGSNTEAFF
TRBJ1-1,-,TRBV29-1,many,TGCAGCGCTCGAGGGTACCTGAACACTGAAGCTTTCTTT,CSARGYLNTEAFF
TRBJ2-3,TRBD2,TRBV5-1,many,TGCGCCAGCAGCTTGGACCTACAGCGGGGGACCCGCACAGATACGCAGTATTTT,CASSLDLQRGTRTDTQYF
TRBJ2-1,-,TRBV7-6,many,TGTGCCAGCAGCTTCGGGGTTAGCTCCTACAATGAGCAGTTCTTC,CASSFGVSSYNEQFF
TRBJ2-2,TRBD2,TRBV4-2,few,TGTGCCAGCAGCCGCCCCGGGGGGGTGAACACCGGGGAGCTGTTTTTT,CASSRPGGVNTGELFF
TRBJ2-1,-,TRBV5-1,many,TGCGCCAGCAGCCTGGGCAGGGGGGCCCTAACGAATGAGCAGTTCTTC,CASSLGRGALTNEQFF
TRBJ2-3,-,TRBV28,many,TGTGCCAGCAGCACTCCGGGCGGCTTAATGACGCAGTATTTT,CASSTPGGLMTQYF
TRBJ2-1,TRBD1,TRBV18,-,TGTGCCAGCTCACCAGAGGACAGGGTGTATAGTGAGCAGTTCTTC,CASSPEDRVYSEQFF
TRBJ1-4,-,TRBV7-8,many,TGTGCCAGCAGCTTACAGGCCGAAAAACTGTTTTTT,CASSLQAEKLFF
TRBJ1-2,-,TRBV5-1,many,TGCGCCAGCCAAGGGGCCTCTAACTATGGCTACACCTTC,CASQGASNYGYTF
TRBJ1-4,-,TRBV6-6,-,TGTGCCAGCAGTTACTCGACTGAAAAACTGTTTTTT,CASSYSTEKLFF
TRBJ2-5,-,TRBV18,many,TGTGCCAGCTCCCCAGTACAAGAGACCCAGTACTTC,CASSPVQETQYF
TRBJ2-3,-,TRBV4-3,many,TGCGCCAGCAGCCAAGATCTACCCCCGGCCACAGATACGCAGTATTTT,CASSQDLPPATDTQYF